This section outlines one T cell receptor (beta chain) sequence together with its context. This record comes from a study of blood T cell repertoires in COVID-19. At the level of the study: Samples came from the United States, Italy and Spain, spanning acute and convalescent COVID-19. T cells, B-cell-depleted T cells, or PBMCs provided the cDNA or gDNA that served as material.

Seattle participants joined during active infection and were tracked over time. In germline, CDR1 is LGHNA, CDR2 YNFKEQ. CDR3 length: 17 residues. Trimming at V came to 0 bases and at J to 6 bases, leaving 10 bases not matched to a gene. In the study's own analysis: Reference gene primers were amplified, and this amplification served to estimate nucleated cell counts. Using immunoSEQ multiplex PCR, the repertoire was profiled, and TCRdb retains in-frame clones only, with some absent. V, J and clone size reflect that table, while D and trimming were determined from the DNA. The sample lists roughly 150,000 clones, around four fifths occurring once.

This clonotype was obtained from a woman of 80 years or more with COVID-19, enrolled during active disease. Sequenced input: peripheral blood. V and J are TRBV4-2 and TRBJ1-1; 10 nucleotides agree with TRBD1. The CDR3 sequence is CASSQDRLGQGRSEAFF. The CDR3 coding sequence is TGTGCCAGCAGCCAAGATCGTTTGGGACAGGGGCGGTCTGAAGCTTTCTTT.